The next 4 T cell receptor beta chains were all read from a single sample in a study of T cells in localized non-small cell lung cancer. The assay was immunoSEQ multiplex PCR, and TCRdb's table has in-frame clones only and misses some. Altogether under 10,000 clones are present, roughly 88% being singletons, with the ten largest covering about 17%. This material consisted of peripheral blood, taken before any cancer treatment. The receptors come from an older male donor with stage III squamous cell lung carcinoma.

The chain's CDR3 is CASSNPAGGYTGELFF. CDR3 in DNA: TGTGCCAGCAGCAACCCAGCGGGGGGGTACACCGGGGAGCTGTTTTTT. The gene calls are TRBV5-4 and TRBJ2-2; 10 nucleotides line up with TRBD2. The CDR3 is 16 amino acids. Trimming took 4 bases from V and 3 from J; bases not matched to a gene: 6. Germline V gives CDR1 SGHNT, CDR2 YYREEE (reference sequence).

This clone was seen more than once but under ten times. The chain uses TRBV29-1 and TRBJ2-3; no reliable D call. The germline V gene encodes CDR1 SQVTM and CDR2 ANQGSEA. Trimming took 5 bases from V and 4 from J, leaving 13 bases between them. The CDR3 runs to 13 residues. The CDR3 bases are TGCAGCGTTCGACTGTCGGGCCCAGATACGCAGTATTTT. It yields the protein CSVRLSGPDTQYF.

V usage is TRBV7-3 and J usage is TRBJ2-3; 9 nucleotides line up with TRBD2. The germline V gene has CDR1 SGHTA and CDR2 FQGTGA. The CDR3 is made up of 16 amino acids. V shed 4 bases, J shed 1 base, and the junction held 6 bases outside the gene matches. The CDR3 DNA reads TGTGCCAGCAGCTCTAGGAGCGGGGGGCGCACAGATACGCAGTATTTT. Translating it yields CASSSRSGGRTDTQYF.

In this sample, this clone turned up a few times. This chain connects TRBV4-2 to TRBJ2-5, with D possibly TRBD1 on 5 matching bases. There are 14 residues in the CDR3. Germline V gives CDR1 LGHNA, CDR2 YNFKEQ. V was pared by 0 bases and J by 1 base, with 6 bases between. For the CDR3, the DNA is TGTGCCAGCAGCCAAGAAGGGGCCCAAGAGACCCAGTACTTC. This encodes CASSQEGAQETQYF.